A selection of T cell receptor beta chains follows, all from one sample in a study of cytotoxic CD8 clonotypes in ibrutinib-treated CLL. Here immunoSEQ multiplex PCR was the method, and the copy in TCRdb shows in-frame clones only, minus some. The sample lists approximately 50,000 clones, 50% to 60% occurring once. Source: PBMCs, taken at disease progression, from a patient treated with ibrutinib. Receptors originate from a human donor with chronic lymphocytic leukemia. Both conserved end residues are part of each CDR3. The D gene is left open where the match is weak. Clone sizes are given selectively: once, few, many, or a class where the clone is expanded.

V: TRBV5-6; J: TRBJ1-2; D: TRBD1; length: 16; size: once; CDR3: CASSSARGTGGYGYTF; DNA: TGTGCCAGCAGCTCCGCGAGGGGGACAGGGGGATATGGCTACACCTTC
V: TRBV13; J: TRBJ1-1; D: -; length: 16; size: -; CDR3: CASNFWQRGQNTEAFF; DNA: TGTGCCAGCAACTTTTGGCAGCGGGGGCAGAACACTGAAGCTTTCTTT
V: TRBV5-4; J: TRBJ1-3; D: -; length: 14; size: -; CDR3: CASSPTGSGNTIYF; DNA: TGTGCCAGCAGTCCTACAGGGTCAGGAAACACCATATATTTT
V: TRBV6-5; J: TRBJ1-2; D: TRBD1; length: 13; size: -; CDR3: CASNPTGGYGYTF; DNA: TGTGCCAGCAATCCCACAGGGGGCTATGGCTACACCTTC
V: TRBV7-2; J: TRBJ1-1; D: -; length: 14; size: many; CDR3: CASSSGGGRTEAFF; DNA: TGTGCCAGCAGCTCAGGAGGGGGACGCACTGAAGCTTTCTTT
V: TRBV9; J: TRBJ2-1; D: -; length: 15; size: -; CDR3: CASSYQQGGRVEQFF; DNA: TGTGCCAGCAGCTACCAGCAGGGGGGGCGGGTTGAGCAGTTCTTC
V: TRBV5-1; J: TRBJ2-7; D: TRBD1; length: 12; size: -; CDR3: CASRGQGNEQYF; DNA: TGCGCCAGCCGAGGACAGGGTAACGAGCAGTACTTC
V: TRBV27; J: TRBJ1-5; D: -; length: 14; size: -; CDR3: CAGSREGPNQPQHF; DNA: TGTGCCGGCAGCCGGGAGGGCCCCAATCAGCCCCAGCATTTT
V: TRBV5-6; J: TRBJ1-6; D: -; length: 14; size: -; CDR3: CASRIGSYNSPLHF; DNA: TGTGCCAGCAGGATAGGATCCTATAATTCACCCCTCCACTTT
V: TRBV2; J: TRBJ1-6; D: -; length: 16; size: -; CDR3: CASSERLGRYNSPLHF; DNA: TGTGCCAGCAGTGAAAGGTTGGGGCGGTATAATTCACCCCTCCACTTT
V: TRBV7-2; J: TRBJ2-7; D: TRBD2; length: 15; size: -; CDR3: CASSLAAGGTYEQYF; DNA: TGTGCCAGCAGCTTAGCTGCGGGAGGAACCTACGAGCAGTACTTC
V: TRBV2; J: TRBJ1-4; D: -; length: 11; size: many; CDR3: CASSEIEKLFF; DNA: TGTGCCAGCAGTGAGATAGAAAAACTGTTTTTT